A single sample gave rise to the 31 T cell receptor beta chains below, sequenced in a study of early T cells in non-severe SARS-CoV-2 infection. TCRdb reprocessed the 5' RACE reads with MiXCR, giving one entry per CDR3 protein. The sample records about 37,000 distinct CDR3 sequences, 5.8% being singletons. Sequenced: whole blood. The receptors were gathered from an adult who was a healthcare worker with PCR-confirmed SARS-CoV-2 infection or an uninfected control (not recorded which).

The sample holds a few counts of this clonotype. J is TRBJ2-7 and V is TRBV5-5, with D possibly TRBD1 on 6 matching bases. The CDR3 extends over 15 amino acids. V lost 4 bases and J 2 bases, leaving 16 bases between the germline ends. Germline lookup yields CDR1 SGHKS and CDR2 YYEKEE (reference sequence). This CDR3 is CASSTSTGNPYEQYF. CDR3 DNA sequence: TGTGCCAGCAGCACCTCGACAGGAAACCCCTACGAGCAGTACTTC.

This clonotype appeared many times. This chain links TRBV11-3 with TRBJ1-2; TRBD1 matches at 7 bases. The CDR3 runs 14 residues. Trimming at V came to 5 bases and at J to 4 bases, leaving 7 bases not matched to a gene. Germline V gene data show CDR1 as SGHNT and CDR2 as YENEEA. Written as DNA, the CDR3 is TGTGCCAGCAGCATGACAGGGAGAGGCTATGGCTACACCTTC. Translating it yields CASSMTGRGYGYTF.

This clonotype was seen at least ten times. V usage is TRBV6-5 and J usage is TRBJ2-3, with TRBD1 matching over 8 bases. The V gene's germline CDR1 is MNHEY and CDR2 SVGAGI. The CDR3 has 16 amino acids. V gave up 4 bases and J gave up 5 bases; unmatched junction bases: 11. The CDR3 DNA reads TGTGCCAGCAGTTTAGGACAGGGAGTAGGTGGAGATACGCAGTATTTT. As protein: CASSLGQGVGGDTQYF.

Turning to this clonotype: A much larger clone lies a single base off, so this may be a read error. The CDR3, as DNA: TGTGTCATTCCCGAGACTAGCGGTTACAATGAGCAGTTCTTC. Protein: CVIPETSGYNEQFF. V is TRBV7-9 and J is TRBJ2-1; the match to TRBD2 covers 9 bases. The CDR3 extends over 14 amino acids. Germline CDR1 and CDR2: SEHNR and FQNEAQ (reference sequence).

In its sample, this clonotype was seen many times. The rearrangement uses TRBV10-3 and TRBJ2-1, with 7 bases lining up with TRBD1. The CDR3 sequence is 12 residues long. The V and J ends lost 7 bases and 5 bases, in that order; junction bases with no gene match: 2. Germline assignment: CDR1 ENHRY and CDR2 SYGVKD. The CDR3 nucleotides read TGTGCCATCATGGGACAGAACAATGAGCAGTTCTTC. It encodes CAIMGQNNEQFF.

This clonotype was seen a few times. In nucleotides, the CDR3 is TGTGCCAGCAGCTTACGACTACAAAGTAACTACGAGCAGTACTTC. It is translated as CASSLRLQSNYEQYF. The V and J genes are TRBV7-2 and TRBJ2-7, with TRBD2 as a possible D gene (5 bases). This CDR3 region has 15 residues. V gave up 2 bases and J gave up 3 bases, with 14 bases separating them. Germline loops: CDR1 SGHTA, CDR2 FQGNSA.

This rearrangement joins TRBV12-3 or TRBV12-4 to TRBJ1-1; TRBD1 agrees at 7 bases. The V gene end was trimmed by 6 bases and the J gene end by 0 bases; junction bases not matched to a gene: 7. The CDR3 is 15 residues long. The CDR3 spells CASSGEGQMNTEAFF. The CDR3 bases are TGTGCCAGCAGCGGCGAGGGACAGATGAACACTGAAGCTTTCTTT.

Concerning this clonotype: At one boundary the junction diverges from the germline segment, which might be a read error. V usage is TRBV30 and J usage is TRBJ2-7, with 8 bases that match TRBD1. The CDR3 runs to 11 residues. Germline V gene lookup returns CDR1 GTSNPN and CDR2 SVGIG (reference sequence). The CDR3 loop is CAWSEGGQVHF. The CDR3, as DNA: TGTGCCTGGAGTGAGGGGGGACAGGTGCACTTC.

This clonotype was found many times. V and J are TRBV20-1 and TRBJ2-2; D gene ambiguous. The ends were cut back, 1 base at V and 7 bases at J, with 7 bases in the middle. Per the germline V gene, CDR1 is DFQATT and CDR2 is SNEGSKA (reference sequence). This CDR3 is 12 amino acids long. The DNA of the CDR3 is TGCAGTGCTAGAGGGGGTGTCGGGGAGCTGTTTTTT. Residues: CSARGGVGELFF.

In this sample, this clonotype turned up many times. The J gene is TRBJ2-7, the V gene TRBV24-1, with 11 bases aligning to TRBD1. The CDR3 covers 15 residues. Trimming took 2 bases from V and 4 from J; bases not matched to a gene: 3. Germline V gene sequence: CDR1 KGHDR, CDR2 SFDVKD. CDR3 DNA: TGTGCCACCAGTGATTCCGGACAGGGGGCTTACGAGCAGTACTTC. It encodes CATSDSGQGAYEQYF.

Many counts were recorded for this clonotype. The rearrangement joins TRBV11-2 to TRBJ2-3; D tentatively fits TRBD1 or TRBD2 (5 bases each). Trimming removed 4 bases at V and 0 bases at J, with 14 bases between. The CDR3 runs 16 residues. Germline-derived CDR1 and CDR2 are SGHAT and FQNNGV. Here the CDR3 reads CASSSRTGASTDTQYF. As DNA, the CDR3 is TGTGCCAGCAGCTCCCGGACTGGGGCAAGCACAGATACGCAGTATTTT. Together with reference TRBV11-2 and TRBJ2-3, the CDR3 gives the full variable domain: EAGVAQSPRYKIIEKRQSVAFWCNPISGHATLYWYQQILGQGPKLLIQFQNNGVVDDSQLPKDRFSAERLKGVDSTLKIQPAKLEDSAVYLCASSSRTGASTDTQYFGPGTRLTVL.

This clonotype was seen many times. The CDR3 loop reads CASSLDRSSYNSPLHF. The CDR3 region has the DNA TGTGCCAGCAGCTTAGACAGAAGCTCCTATAATTCACCCCTCCACTTT. The chain combines TRBV7-8 with TRBJ1-6; D ambiguous. With 1 base removed from V and 0 bases from J, the gap between germline ends came to 7 bases. CDR1 SGHVS and CDR2 FQNEAQ come from the germline V gene. CDR3 size: 16 residues.

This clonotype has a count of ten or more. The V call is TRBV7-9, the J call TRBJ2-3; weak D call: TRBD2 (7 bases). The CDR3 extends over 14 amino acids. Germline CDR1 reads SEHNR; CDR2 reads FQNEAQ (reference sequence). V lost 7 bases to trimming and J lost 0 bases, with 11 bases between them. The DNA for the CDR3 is TGTGCCAGCACTAAGGGGGGGAGCACAGATACGCAGTATTTT. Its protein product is CASTKGGSTDTQYF.

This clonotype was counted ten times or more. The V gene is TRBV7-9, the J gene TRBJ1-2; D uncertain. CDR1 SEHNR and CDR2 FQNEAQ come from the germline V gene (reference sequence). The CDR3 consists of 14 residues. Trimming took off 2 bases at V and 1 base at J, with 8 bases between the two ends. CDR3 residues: CASSLSQNNYGYTF. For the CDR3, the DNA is TGTGCCAGCAGCTTATCTCAGAATAACTATGGCTACACCTTC.

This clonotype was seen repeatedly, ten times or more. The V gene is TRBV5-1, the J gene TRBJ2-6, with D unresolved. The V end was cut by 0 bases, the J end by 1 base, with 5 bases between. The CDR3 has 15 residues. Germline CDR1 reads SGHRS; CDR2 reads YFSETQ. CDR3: CASSLALSGANVLTF. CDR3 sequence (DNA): TGCGCCAGCAGCTTGGCCTTATCTGGGGCCAACGTCCTGACTTTC. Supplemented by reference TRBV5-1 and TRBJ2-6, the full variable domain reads KAGVTQTPRYLIKTRGQQVTLSCSPISGHRSVSWYQQTPGQGLQFLFEYFSETQRNKGNFPGRFSGRQFSNSRSEMNVSTLELGDSALYLCASSLALSGANVLTFGAGSRLTVL.

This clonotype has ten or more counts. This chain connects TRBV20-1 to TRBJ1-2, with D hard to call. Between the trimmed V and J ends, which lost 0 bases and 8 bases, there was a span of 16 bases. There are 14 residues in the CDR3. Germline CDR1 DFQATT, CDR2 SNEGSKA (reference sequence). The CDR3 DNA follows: TGCAGTGCTAGAGATTGGAGGCCTAACGGGGGCTACACCTTC. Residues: CSARDWRPNGGYTF.

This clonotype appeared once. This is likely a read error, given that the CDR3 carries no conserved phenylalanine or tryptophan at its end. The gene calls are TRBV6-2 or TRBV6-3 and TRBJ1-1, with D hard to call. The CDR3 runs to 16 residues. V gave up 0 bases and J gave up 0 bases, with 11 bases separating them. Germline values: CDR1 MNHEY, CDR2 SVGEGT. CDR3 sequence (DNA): TGTGCCAGCAGTTACTCTCCCCTACAGCTGAACACTGAAGCTTTCCTT. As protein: CASSYSPLQLNTEAFL.

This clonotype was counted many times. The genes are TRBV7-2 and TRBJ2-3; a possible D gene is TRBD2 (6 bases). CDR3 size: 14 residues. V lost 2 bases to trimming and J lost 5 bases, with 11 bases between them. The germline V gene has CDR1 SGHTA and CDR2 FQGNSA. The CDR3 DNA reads TGTGCCAGCAGCTTATCAGCGGGCGGAGATACGCAGTATTTT. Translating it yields CASSLSAGGDTQYF. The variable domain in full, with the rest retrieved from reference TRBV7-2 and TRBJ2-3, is GAGVSQSPSNKVTEKGKDVELRCDPISGHTALYWYRQSLGQGLEFLIYFQGNSAPDKSGLPSDRFSAERTGGSVSTLTIQRTQQEDSAVYLCASSLSAGGDTQYFGPGTRLTVL.

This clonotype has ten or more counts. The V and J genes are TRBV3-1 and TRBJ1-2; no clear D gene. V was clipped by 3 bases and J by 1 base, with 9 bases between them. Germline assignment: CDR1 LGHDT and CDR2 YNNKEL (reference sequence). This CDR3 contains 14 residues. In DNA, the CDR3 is TGTGCCAGCAGCCAGGGAGGAGATAACTATGGCTACACCTTC. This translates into CASSQGGDNYGYTF.

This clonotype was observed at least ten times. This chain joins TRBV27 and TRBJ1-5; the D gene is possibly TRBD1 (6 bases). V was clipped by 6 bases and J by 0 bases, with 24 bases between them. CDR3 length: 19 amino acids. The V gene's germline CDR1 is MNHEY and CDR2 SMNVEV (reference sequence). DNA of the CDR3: TGTGCCAGCAGACGTAAACCCCCCCGGACAGCCTATAGCAATCAGCCCCAGCATTTT. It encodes CASRRKPPRTAYSNQPQHF.

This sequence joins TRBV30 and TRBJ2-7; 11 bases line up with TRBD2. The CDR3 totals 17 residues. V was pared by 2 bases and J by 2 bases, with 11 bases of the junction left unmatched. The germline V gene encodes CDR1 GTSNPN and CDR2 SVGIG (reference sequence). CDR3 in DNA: TGTGCCTGGAGTTCCCATACGGCTAGCGGGGGGACCTACGAGCAGTACTTC. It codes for CAWSSHTASGGTYEQYF.

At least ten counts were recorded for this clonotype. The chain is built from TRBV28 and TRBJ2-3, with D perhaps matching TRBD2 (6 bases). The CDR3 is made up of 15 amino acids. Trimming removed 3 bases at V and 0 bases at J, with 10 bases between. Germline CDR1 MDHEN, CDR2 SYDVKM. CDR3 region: CASSFRRDSTDTQYF. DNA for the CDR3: TGTGCCAGCAGTTTCAGGCGGGATAGCACAGATACGCAGTATTTT.

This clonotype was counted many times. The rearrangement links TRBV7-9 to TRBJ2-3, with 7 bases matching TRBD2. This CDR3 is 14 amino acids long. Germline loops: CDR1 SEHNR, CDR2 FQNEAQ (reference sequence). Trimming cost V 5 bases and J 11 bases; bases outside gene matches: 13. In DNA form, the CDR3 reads TGTGCCAGCAGCAGCCTCCAAGCGGGGAACCAGCAGTATTTT. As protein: CASSSLQAGNQQYF.

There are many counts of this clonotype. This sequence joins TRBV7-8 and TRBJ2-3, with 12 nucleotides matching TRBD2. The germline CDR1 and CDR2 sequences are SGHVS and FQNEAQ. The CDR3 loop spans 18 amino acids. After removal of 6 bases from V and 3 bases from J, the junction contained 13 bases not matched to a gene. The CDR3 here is CASRKLAGGLVGTDTQYF. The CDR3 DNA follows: TGTGCCAGCAGGAAACTAGCGGGAGGCCTCGTTGGGACAGATACGCAGTATTTT.

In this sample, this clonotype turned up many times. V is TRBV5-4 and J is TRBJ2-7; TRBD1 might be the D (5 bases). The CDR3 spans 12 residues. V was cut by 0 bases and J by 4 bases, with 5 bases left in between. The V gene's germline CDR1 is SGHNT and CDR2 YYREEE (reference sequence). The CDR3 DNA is TGTGCCAGCAGCTTGGACAGGTACGAGCAGTACTTC. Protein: CASSLDRYEQYF.

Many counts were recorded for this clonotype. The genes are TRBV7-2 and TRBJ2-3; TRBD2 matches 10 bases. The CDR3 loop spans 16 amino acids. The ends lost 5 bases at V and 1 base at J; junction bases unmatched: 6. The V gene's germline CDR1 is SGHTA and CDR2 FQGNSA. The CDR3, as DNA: TGTGCCAGCAGCACAAAGCGGGGGGGCCGCACAGATACGCAGTATTTT. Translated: CASSTKRGGRTDTQYF.

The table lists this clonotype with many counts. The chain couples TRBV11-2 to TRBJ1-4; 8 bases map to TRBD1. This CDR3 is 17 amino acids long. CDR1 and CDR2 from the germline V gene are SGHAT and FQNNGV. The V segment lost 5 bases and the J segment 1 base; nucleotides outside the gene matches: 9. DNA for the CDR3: TGTGCCAGCAGCCCGAGGACAGGGACCTTAACTAATGAAAAACTGTTTTTT. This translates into CASSPRTGTLTNEKLFF. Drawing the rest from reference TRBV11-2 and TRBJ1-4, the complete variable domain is EAGVAQSPRYKIIEKRQSVAFWCNPISGHATLYWYQQILGQGPKLLIQFQNNGVVDDSQLPKDRFSAERLKGVDSTLKIQPAKLEDSAVYLCASSPRTGTLTNEKLFFGSGTQLSVL.

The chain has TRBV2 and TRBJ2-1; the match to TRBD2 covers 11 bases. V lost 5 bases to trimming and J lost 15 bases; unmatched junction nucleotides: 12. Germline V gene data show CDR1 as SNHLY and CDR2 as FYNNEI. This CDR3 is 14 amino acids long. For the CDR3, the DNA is TGTGCCAGCAGTTCGATAGCGGGAGGGCCGTCACCGTTCTTC. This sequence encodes CASSSIAGGPSPFF.

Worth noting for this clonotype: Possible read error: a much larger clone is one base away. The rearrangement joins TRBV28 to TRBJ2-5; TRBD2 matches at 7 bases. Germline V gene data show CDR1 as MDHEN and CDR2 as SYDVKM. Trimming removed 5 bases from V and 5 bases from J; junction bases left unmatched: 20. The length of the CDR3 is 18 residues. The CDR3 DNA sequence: TGTGCCAGCAGTCCCCTATATGGACTAGTGGGGGAAGGGGAGACCCAGTACTTC. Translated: CASSPLYGLVGEGETQYF.

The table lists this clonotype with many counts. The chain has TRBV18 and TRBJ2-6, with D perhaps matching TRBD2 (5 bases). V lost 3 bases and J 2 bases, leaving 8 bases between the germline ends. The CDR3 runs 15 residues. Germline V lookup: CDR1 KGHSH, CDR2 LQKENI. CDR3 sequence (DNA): TGTGCCAGCTCACCCACGGGGACTGGGGCCAACGTCCTGACTTTC. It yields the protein CASSPTGTGANVLTF.

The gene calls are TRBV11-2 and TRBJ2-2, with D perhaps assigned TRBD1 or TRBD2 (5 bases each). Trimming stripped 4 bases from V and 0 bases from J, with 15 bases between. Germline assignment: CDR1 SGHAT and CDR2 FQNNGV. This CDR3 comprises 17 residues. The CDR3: CASSWTWGTTNTGELFF. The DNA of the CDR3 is TGTGCCAGCAGCTGGACCTGGGGGACGACGAACACCGGGGAGCTGTTTTTT.